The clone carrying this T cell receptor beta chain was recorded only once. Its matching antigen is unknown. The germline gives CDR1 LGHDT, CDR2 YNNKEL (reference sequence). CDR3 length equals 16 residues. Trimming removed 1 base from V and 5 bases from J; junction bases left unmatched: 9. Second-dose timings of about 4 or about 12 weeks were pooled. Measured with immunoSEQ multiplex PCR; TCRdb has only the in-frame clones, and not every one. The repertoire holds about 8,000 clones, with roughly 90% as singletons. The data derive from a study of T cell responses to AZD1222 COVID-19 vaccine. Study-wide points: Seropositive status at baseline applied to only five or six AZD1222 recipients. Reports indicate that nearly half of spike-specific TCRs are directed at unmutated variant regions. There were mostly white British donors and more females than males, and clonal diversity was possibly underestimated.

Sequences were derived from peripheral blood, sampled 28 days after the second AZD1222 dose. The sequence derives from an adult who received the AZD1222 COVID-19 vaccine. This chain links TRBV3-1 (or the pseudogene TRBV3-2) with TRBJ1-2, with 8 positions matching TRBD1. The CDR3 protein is CASSQGGSGGGYGYTF. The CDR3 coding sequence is TGTGCCAGCAGCCAAGGAGGGTCAGGGGGCGGGTATGGCTACACCTTC.